This passage covers 22 T cell receptor beta chains from one sample sequenced in a study of beta chain features in type 1 diabetes. Since all of the isolated RNA was reverse transcribed, expressed TCRB transcripts were what got sequenced. The table came from immunoSEQ multiplex PCR; TCRdb's copy has only in-frame clones and leaves some out. Among a few hundred thousand clones listed, more than 12% were seen once. Sequencing was performed on naive CD4+ T cells from blood. The source of these receptors is a woman younger than 35 in good health.

The rearrangement uses TRBV7-6 and TRBJ2-7, with D perhaps TRBD2 (5 bases). V was cut by 5 bases and J by 7 bases, with 21 bases left in between. The germline V gene has CDR1 SGHVS and CDR2 FNYEAQ. The CDR3 loop spans 15 amino acids. In nucleotides, the CDR3 is TGTGCCAGCAGCCAAACCACCGGACGCCGGGGTGAGCAGTACTTC. This encodes CASSQTTGRRGEQYF.

In this sample, this clone turned up a few times. The germline gene is not matched at one end of the junction; a read error may be the cause. The rearrangement links TRBV7-2 to TRBJ2-1; 10 bases match TRBD1. The CDR3 runs to 13 residues. Germline V lookup: CDR1 SGHTA, CDR2 FQGNSA. CDR3: CASSVLTGQGSIF. In DNA form, the CDR3 reads TGTGCCAGCAGCGTTCTCACGGGACAGGGGTCCATCTTC.

The chain employs TRBV4-1 and TRBJ1-5; the D gene is possibly TRBD1 (6 bases). Trimming cost V 7 bases and J 0 bases, with 13 bases left between them. Germline CDR1 reads MGHRA; CDR2 reads YSYEKL. The CDR3 length is 15 residues. The CDR3 protein is CASNNREYSNQPQHF. As DNA, the CDR3 is TGCGCCAGCAACAACAGGGAATATAGCAATCAGCCCCAGCATTTT.

This chain joins TRBV27 and TRBJ2-1; no firm D call. Germline CDR1 is MNHEY and CDR2 is SMNVEV (reference sequence). V was shortened by 0 bases and J by 3 bases, with 3 bases between the two germline ends. This CDR3 has 13 amino acids. Written as DNA, the CDR3 is TGTGCCAGCAGTTTATCTCTCTACAATGAGCAGTTCTTC. This gives the protein CASSLSLYNEQFF.

The chain joins TRBV9 to TRBJ2-6; D gene unclear. The germline gives CDR1 SGDLS, CDR2 YYNGEE. The germline V and J ends were trimmed by 0 bases and 4 bases, with 2 bases remaining between them. The length of the CDR3 is 13 residues. In DNA, the CDR3 is TGTGCCAGCAGCGTAGTAGGGGCCAACGTCCTGACTTTC. Translation gives CASSVVGANVLTF.

J is TRBJ1-1 and V is TRBV7-9; D might be TRBD1 (6 bases). Trimming took off 5 bases at V and 6 bases at J, with 10 bases between the two ends. CDR3 size: 12 residues. Germline CDR1 reads SEHNR; CDR2 reads FQNEAQ (reference sequence). CDR3 in amino acids: CASSRNRAEAFF. As DNA, the CDR3 is TGTGCCAGCAGCCGGAACAGGGCTGAAGCTTTCTTT. The whole variable domain, remainder taken from reference TRBV7-9 and TRBJ1-1, is DTGVSQNPRHKITKRGQNVTFRCDPISEHNRLYWYRQTLGQGPEFLTYFQNEAQLEKSRLLSDRFSAERPKGSFSTLEIQRTEQGDSAMYLCASSRNRAEAFFGQGTRLTVV.

The chain employs TRBV7-2 and TRBJ2-3, with no clear D. Germline assignment: CDR1 SGHTA and CDR2 FQGNSA. With 3 bases removed from V and 0 bases from J, the gap between germline ends came to 13 bases. The CDR3 has 16 residues. CDR3 amino acids: CASSFRAISSTDTQYF. The DNA for the CDR3 is TGTGCCAGCAGCTTTAGAGCGATTTCTAGCACAGATACGCAGTATTTT.

This clone has a handful of counts. The chain employs TRBV18 and TRBJ1-5; 8 positions match TRBD1. Germline V gene sequence: CDR1 KGHSH, CDR2 LQKENI. This CDR3 region has 14 residues. V trimming: 6 bases; J trimming: 7 bases; junction bases outside the gene matches: 8. This CDR3 is CASSPQGAEQPQHF. CDR3 nucleotides: TGTGCCAGCTCGCCCCAGGGGGCGGAGCAGCCCCAGCATTTT.

This clone was picked up a small number of times. The chain employs TRBV7-9 and TRBJ1-5, with D possibly matching TRBD1 (5 bases). The germline CDR1 and CDR2 sequences are SEHNR and FQNEAQ (reference sequence). V lost 3 bases and J 5 bases, leaving 8 bases between the germline ends. The CDR3 runs 13 residues. The CDR3 sequence is CASSFSGDQPQHF. CDR3 sequence (DNA): TGTGCCAGCAGCTTCTCGGGGGATCAGCCCCAGCATTTT.

The J gene is TRBJ1-4, the V gene TRBV30; TRBD1 agrees at 11 bases. The CDR3 is 14 amino acids. J lost 7 bases, V lost 4 bases, and 5 bases had no gene match. Germline lookup yields CDR1 GTSNPN and CDR2 SVGIG (reference sequence). The CDR3 region is CAWIKGTGGEKLFF. For the CDR3, the DNA is TGTGCCTGGATAAAGGGGACAGGGGGTGAAAAACTGTTTTTT.

The sample holds a few counts of this clone. V usage is TRBV25-1 and J usage is TRBJ2-7; D remains ambiguous. V dropped 2 bases and J dropped 7 bases, with 9 bases sitting between them. Germline lookup yields CDR1 MGHDK and CDR2 SYGVNS. The CDR3 is 12 residues long. The CDR3 spells CASSERWREQYF. The CDR3 coding sequence is TGTGCCAGCAGTGAACGATGGCGGGAGCAGTACTTC.

This clone was counted a few times. The chain is built from TRBV19 and TRBJ2-7, with 11 nucleotides matching TRBD1. Germline lookup yields CDR1 LNHDA and CDR2 SQIVND (reference sequence). The CDR3 is made up of 14 amino acids. V was pared by 7 bases and J by 2 bases, with 4 bases of the junction left unmatched. The CDR3 loop is CASNPGQGAYEQYF. CDR3 bases: TGTGCCAGTAACCCGGGACAGGGGGCCTACGAGCAGTACTTC.

This clone was counted between two and nine times. The gene calls are TRBV7-2 and TRBJ2-7; 7 bases fit TRBD1. The CDR3 is 15 residues long. Germline V gene lookup returns CDR1 SGHTA and CDR2 FQGNSA. Trimming removed 1 base from V and 4 bases from J; junction bases left unmatched: 7. The CDR3 loop reads CASSLGAGGYYEQYF. The CDR3 DNA is TGTGCCAGCAGCTTAGGTGCAGGGGGATATTACGAGCAGTACTTC. The full variable domain, completed using reference TRBV7-2 and TRBJ2-7, is GAGVSQSPSNKVTEKGKDVELRCDPISGHTALYWYRQSLGQGLEFLIYFQGNSAPDKSGLPSDRFSAERTGGSVSTLTIQRTQQEDSAVYLCASSLGAGGYYEQYFGPGTRLTVT.

This chain connects TRBV29-1 to TRBJ2-5; tentative D call: TRBD2 (6 bases). The last part of the DNA fits TRBJ2-7 better; the J call may be wrong. The CDR3 loop spans 13 amino acids. Germline CDR1 reads SQVTM; CDR2 reads ANQGSEA. CDR3 in amino acids: CSVGWQEGNEQYF. The CDR3, as DNA: TGCAGCGTTGGGTGGCAGGAGGGCAACGAGCAGTACTTC.

This clone was recorded once. V usage is TRBV7-6 and J usage is TRBJ2-5, with a weak D call TRBD1 (7 bases). The CDR3 runs to 18 residues. Trimming removed 5 bases at V and 0 bases at J, with 22 bases between. Germline values: CDR1 SGHVS, CDR2 FNYEAQ. CDR3 protein: CASSRTPGGQTYQETQYF. CDR3 nucleotide sequence: TGTGCCAGCAGCCGAACTCCCGGGGGACAGACCTACCAAGAGACCCAGTACTTC.

To note about this clone: One junction end disagrees with the germline gene, perhaps due to a read error. V and J are TRBV7-9 and TRBJ2-1, with 7 bases aligning to TRBD2. CDR3 length: 14 residues. The germline CDR1 and CDR2 sequences are SEHNR and FQNEAQ (reference sequence). The CDR3 here is CASCFSSGDNEQFF. CDR3 sequence (DNA): TGTGCCAGCTGCTTTTCTAGCGGCGACAATGAGCAGTTCTTC. The full variable domain, in which reference TRBV7-9 and TRBJ2-1 provide the parts outside the CDR3, is DTGVSQNPRHKITKRGQNVTFRCDPISEHNRLYWYRQTLGQGPEFLTYFQNEAQLEKSRLLSDRFSAERPKGSFSTLEIQRTEQGDSAMYLCASCFSSGDNEQFFGPGTRLTVL.

This clone turned up a few times. The DNA for the CDR3 is TGTGCCAGCCTGGGAGGGATCACTGAAGCTTTCTTT. Translation: CASLGGITEAFF. The chain has TRBV28 and TRBJ1-1; D ambiguous. Germline lookup yields CDR1 MDHEN and CDR2 SYDVKM. CDR3 length: 12 residues. The V gene lost 8 bases and the J gene lost 4 bases, with 11 bases spanning the gap.

The chain joins TRBV2 to TRBJ1-2; the match to TRBD1 covers 12 bases. Losses at the gene ends were 7 bases for V and 3 bases for J; bases not matched to a gene: 9. This CDR3 region has 16 residues. Per the germline V gene, CDR1 is SNHLY and CDR2 is FYNNEI. CDR3: CASKWDRGRVDYGYTF. CDR3 nucleotide sequence: TGTGCCAGCAAATGGGACAGGGGGCGAGTGGACTATGGCTACACCTTC. Full variable domain (rest looked up from reference TRBV2 and TRBJ1-2): EPEVTQTPSHQVTQMGQEVILRCVPISNHLYFYWYRQILGQKVEFLVSFYNNEISEKSEIFDDQFSVERPDGSNFTLKIRSTKLEDSAMYFCASKWDRGRVDYGYTFGSGTRLTVV.

V usage is TRBV30 and J usage is TRBJ2-3, with 9 bases fitting TRBD2. Looked up from germline, CDR1 is GTSNPN and CDR2 is SVGIG (reference sequence). V was pared by 0 bases and J by 4 bases, with 8 bases of the junction left unmatched. The CDR3 is made up of 16 amino acids. The CDR3 is CAWSVWVAGESDTQYF. DNA of the CDR3: TGTGCCTGGAGTGTCTGGGTAGCGGGAGAGTCAGATACGCAGTATTTT.

The table lists this clone with a few counts. The rearrangement joins TRBV7-9 to TRBJ2-7; D perhaps matches TRBD2 (5 bases). The CDR3 runs to 17 residues. V was clipped by 5 bases and J by 4 bases, with 24 bases between them. The germline V gene encodes CDR1 SEHNR and CDR2 FQNEAQ (reference sequence). The CDR3, as DNA: TGTGCCAGCAGCCTCCCGATCGTGGTGGGAGAGGGTTACGAGCAGTACTTC. It is translated as CASSLPIVVGEGYEQYF.

This clone was counted a few times. V and J are TRBV6-6 and TRBJ2-7, with 11 positions matching TRBD2. Trimming cost V 2 bases and J 1 base; bases outside gene matches: 1. The CDR3 totals 15 residues. The germline CDR1 and CDR2 sequences are MNHNY and SVGAGI (reference sequence). The CDR3 loop is CASSYTSGGSYEQYF. CDR3 in DNA: TGTGCCAGCAGTTACACTAGCGGGGGATCCTACGAGCAGTACTTC.

This sequence joins TRBV18 and TRBJ2-7, with TRBD1 matching 7 bases. The CDR3 extends over 16 amino acids. The germline V gene has CDR1 KGHSH and CDR2 LQKENI. J lost 0 bases, V lost 3 bases, and 8 bases had no gene match. CDR3 sequence: CASSPPRAGGSYEQYF. CDR3 nucleotides: TGTGCCAGCTCACCCCCGAGGGCAGGGGGCTCCTACGAGCAGTACTTC.